Listed below are T cell receptor beta chains from one sample, sequenced in a study of T-cell reconstitution after alpha-beta-depleted transplantation in children. TCRdb used MiXCR to reprocess the PCR reads, holding one entry per CDR3 protein. The table shows nearly 350,000 distinct CDR3 sequences, with around 15% occurring only once. This specimen consisted of PBMCs, mostly from graft donor cells, obtained 360 days after TCRalphabeta/CD19-depleted stem cell transplant. These receptors were collected from a male patient aged 2 to 10 who had a stem cell transplant for acute lymphoblastic leukemia, so the T cells may come from the graft donor. CDR3s include the opening cysteine and the closing phenylalanine or tryptophan. The order of the fields is CDR3 DNA, CDR3 protein, clone size, CDR3 length, J gene, V gene, D gene. D genes are given only for firm matches. Some rows mark clone size as missing; the rest say once, few, many or name a class of expanded clone.

DNA: TGTGCCAGCAGCACAGGACTAGCTGAGACCCAGTACTTC
CDR3: CASSTGLAETQYF
size: many
length: 13
J: TRBJ2-5
V: TRBV7-2
D: TRBD2

DNA: TGCAGCGTTGGCAGGGAGAACGCCTACAATGAGCAGTTCTTC
CDR3: CSVGRENAYNEQFF
size: NA
length: 14
J: TRBJ2-1
V: TRBV29-1
D: NA

DNA: TGTGCCAGCAGTGAAGGGTGGGGGGACACTGAAGCTTTCTTT
CDR3: CASSEGWGDTEAFF
size: NA
length: 14
J: TRBJ1-1
V: TRBV6-1
D: NA

DNA: TGTGCCAGCAGCAAGGGCCGGCTTGAAGCTTTCTTT
CDR3: CASSKGRLEAFF
size: many
length: 12
J: TRBJ1-1
V: TRBV11-2
D: NA

DNA: TGTGCCAGCAACCTGGGGGCCCAAGAGACCCAGTACTTC
CDR3: CASNLGAQETQYF
size: few
length: 13
J: TRBJ2-5
V: TRBV12-3/TRBV12-4
D: NA

DNA: TGCGCCAGCAGCCAAGACGGGCGGCCCTCCTACAATGAGCAGTTCTTC
CDR3: CASSQDGRPSYNEQFF
size: few
length: 16
J: TRBJ2-1
V: TRBV4-3
D: NA

DNA: TGTGCCACCAGCGACGGGACTAGCGGGAGGGCTCGGAGCACAGATACGCAGTATTTT
CDR3: CATSDGTSGRARSTDTQYF
size: NA
length: 19
J: TRBJ2-3
V: TRBV24-1
D: TRBD2

DNA: TGTGCCAGCAGCGTTCCAGGGAATACGCAGTATTTT
CDR3: CASSVPGNTQYF
size: NA
length: 12
J: TRBJ2-3
V: TRBV7-8
D: NA

DNA: TGTGCCAGCAGTGAGTGGGCTTCTAATGAAAAACTGTTTTTT
CDR3: CASSEWASNEKLFF
size: NA
length: 14
J: TRBJ1-4
V: TRBV6-1
D: NA

DNA: TGTGCCAGCAGCAAATTCCGACAGACCTCCTACGAGCAGTACTTC
CDR3: CASSKFRQTSYEQYF
size: NA
length: 15
J: TRBJ2-7
V: TRBV21-1
D: NA

DNA: TGTGCCAGCAGCTTATTTGTCCGCACAGATACGCAGTATTTT
CDR3: CASSLFVRTDTQYF
size: few
length: 14
J: TRBJ2-3
V: TRBV7-8
D: NA

DNA: TGTGCATGCGGGGGTGCACCTCCGTGCTCCTACGAGCAGTACTTC
CDR3: CACGGAPPCSYEQYF
size: few
length: 15
J: TRBJ2-7
V: TRBV6-1
D: TRBD2

DNA: TGTGCCAGCAGCTGGAGAGCGGGAGGGCCCCACAATGAGCAGTTCTTC
CDR3: CASSWRAGGPHNEQFF
size: few
length: 16
J: TRBJ2-1
V: TRBV7-6
D: TRBD2

DNA: TGTGCCAGCGGTGGGCCTAGCGATGCGGCTAGCACAGATACGCAGTATTTT
CDR3: CASGGPSDAASTDTQYF
size: NA
length: 17
J: TRBJ2-3
V: TRBV2
D: NA

DNA: TGTGCCGTCGTAGTACAAGAGACCCAGTACTTC
CDR3: CAVVVQETQYF
size: NA
length: 11
J: TRBJ2-5
V: TRBV5-6
D: NA

DNA: TGTGCCAGCAGCTTAGATAGAGGGAATGGCTACACCTTC
CDR3: CASSLDRGNGYTF
size: few
length: 13
J: TRBJ1-2
V: TRBV11-2
D: NA

DNA: TGCAGCGTTGGACCAAGACTAGCGGGGGGGAGCACAGATACGCAGTATTTT
CDR3: CSVGPRLAGGSTDTQYF
size: NA
length: 17
J: TRBJ2-3
V: TRBV29-1
D: TRBD2

DNA: TGTGCCAGCAGCCAGACAGGGATCGGCTACACCTTC
CDR3: CASSQTGIGYTF
size: NA
length: 12
J: TRBJ1-2
V: TRBV12-3/TRBV12-4
D: TRBD1

DNA: TGTGCCAGCAGCAAGGGGGATCGTACGCAGTATTTT
CDR3: CASSKGDRTQYF
size: few
length: 12
J: TRBJ2-3
V: TRBV6-2/TRBV6-3
D: NA

DNA: TGCAGTGCTAGACGAGGGAGGGCGGACGAGCAGTACTTC
CDR3: CSARRGRADEQYF
size: many
length: 13
J: TRBJ2-7
V: TRBV20-1
D: TRBD2

DNA: TGCAGTGCTAGAGCCCTCCGGGGTGCCTACGAGCAGTACTTC
CDR3: CSARALRGAYEQYF
size: NA
length: 14
J: TRBJ2-7
V: TRBV20-1
D: NA

DNA: TGTGCCAGCTCTCGAGCCCAAGAGACCCAGTACTTC
CDR3: CASSRAQETQYF
size: NA
length: 12
J: TRBJ2-5
V: TRBV2
D: NA

DNA: TGTGCCAGCAGTTTGAGAGGGACTACTCAAGAGACCCAGTACTTC
CDR3: CASSLRGTTQETQYF
size: few
length: 15
J: TRBJ2-5
V: TRBV12-3/TRBV12-4
D: TRBD2

DNA: TGTGCCAGCAGTTCTCCGGGGATGGTCGAGCAGTACTTC
CDR3: CASSSPGMVEQYF
size: NA
length: 13
J: TRBJ2-7
V: TRBV28
D: NA

DNA: TGTGCCAGCGCTCTTCTTGTGGCGGGAGGCGCGTCCTACGAGCAGTACTTC
CDR3: CASALLVAGGASYEQYF
size: few
length: 17
J: TRBJ2-7
V: TRBV12-3/TRBV12-4
D: TRBD2

DNA: TGTGCCAGCAGCTCAACTAGCGGGATAACGGGTCAAGAGACCCAGTACTTC
CDR3: CASSSTSGITGQETQYF
size: NA
length: 17
J: TRBJ2-5
V: TRBV5-6
D: TRBD2

DNA: TGTGCCAGCAGCGTAGGACCCGATGGGGGGTCGGCTGAAGCTTTCTTT
CDR3: CASSVGPDGGSAEAFF
size: many
length: 16
J: TRBJ1-1
V: TRBV9
D: NA

DNA: TGTGCCAGCAGGGGCGGGACTCGTTCCCATTACAATGAGCAGTTCTTC
CDR3: CASRGGTRSHYNEQFF
size: few
length: 16
J: TRBJ2-1
V: TRBV28
D: NA

DNA: TGTGCCAGCAGCTTATTTGGGGGCGGCCACGTAGCTTTCTTT
CDR3: CASSLFGGGHVAFF
size: NA
length: 14
J: TRBJ1-1
V: TRBV11-2
D: NA

DNA: TGTGCCAGCAGCCCTCGACAGGGTTCCACTGAAGCTTTCTTT
CDR3: CASSPRQGSTEAFF
size: few
length: 14
J: TRBJ1-1
V: TRBV12-3/TRBV12-4
D: TRBD1

DNA: TGTGCCAGCAGCACCGGGGGCCCGGGCGAGGTGCAGTTCTTC
CDR3: CASSTGGPGEVQFF
size: NA
length: 14
J: TRBJ2-1
V: TRBV28
D: NA

DNA: TGTGCCAGCAGGTTCGCCGGGACAGGGCGCACCGGGGAGCTGTTTTTT
CDR3: CASRFAGTGRTGELFF
size: few
length: 16
J: TRBJ2-2
V: TRBV7-2
D: TRBD1

DNA: TGTGCCAGCAACCATTCCGGGACAGGCAATGAGCAGTTCTTC
CDR3: CASNHSGTGNEQFF
size: NA
length: 14
J: TRBJ2-1
V: TRBV3-1
D: TRBD1

DNA: TGTGCCAGCAGTGAAAGAGGGACCCCTCAAGCCAAAAACATTCAGTACTTC
CDR3: CASSERGTPQAKNIQYF
size: few
length: 17
J: TRBJ2-4
V: TRBV6-1
D: NA

DNA: TGTGCCAGCAGTAAGGCCTTACAGGGCTACGAGCAGTACTTC
CDR3: CASSKALQGYEQYF
size: few
length: 14
J: TRBJ2-7
V: TRBV6-1
D: NA

DNA: TGTGCCAGCTCACCACCCATGGCAGGGCGACAAGAGACCCAGTACTTC
CDR3: CASSPPMAGRQETQYF
size: NA
length: 16
J: TRBJ2-5
V: TRBV18
D: NA

DNA: TGCAGTGCTAGGGGGGGAGGGCCGACTTACAATGAGCAGTTCTTC
CDR3: CSARGGGPTYNEQFF
size: many
length: 15
J: TRBJ2-1
V: TRBV20-1
D: TRBD2

DNA: TGTGCCAGCAGTGAACCTAGCGGAATTCGTTGGGAGCTGTTTTTT
CDR3: CASSEPSGIRWELFF
size: few
length: 15
J: TRBJ2-2
V: TRBV2
D: TRBD2